This is a list of T cell receptor beta chains from one sample in a study of blood T cell repertoires in COVID-19. TCRdb's copy holds only in-frame clones and misses some; the assay was immunoSEQ multiplex PCR. There are fewer than 400,000 clones in the sample; around 82% occur only once, and 2.5% to 3% lies in the top ten. What was sequenced was peripheral blood. The receptors were sampled from a man in his thirties or forties with active or convalescent COVID-19. The CDR3 runs from the conserved cysteine through the conserved F or W. The D gene is left open where the match is weak. Not all rows give a size; the values are once, few, many and, for expanded clones, a class.

J gene	D gene	V gene	clone size	CDR3 length	CDR3 protein	CDR3 DNA
TRBJ1-1	NA	TRBV7-9	NA	13	CASSLERDTEAFF	TGTGCCAGCAGCTTAGAGAGGGACACTGAAGCTTTCTTT
TRBJ2-7	NA	TRBV5-1	NA	14	CASSLRQGTYEQYF	TGCGCCAGCAGCTTGCGGCAGGGGACCTACGAGCAGTACTTC
TRBJ2-1	TRBD2	TRBV9	NA	15	CASSASGIRDNEQFF	TGTGCCAGCAGCGCTAGCGGGATCAGGGACAATGAGCAGTTCTTC
TRBJ2-1	NA	TRBV24-1	NA	12	CATSDLVNEQFF	TGTGCCACCAGTGATCTAGTTAATGAGCAGTTCTTC
TRBJ2-2	TRBD2	TRBV5-6	NA	17	CASSFGTLAGATGELFF	TGTGCCAGCAGCTTCGGGACTCTAGCGGGAGCCACCGGGGAGCTGTTTTTT
TRBJ2-3	NA	TRBV6-4	NA	9	CASPSTQYF	TGTGCCAGCCCTAGTACGCAGTATTTT
TRBJ2-7	TRBD2	TRBV18	NA	15	CASSRTSGGWYEQYF	TGTGCCAGCTCGCGGACTAGCGGGGGCTGGTACGAGCAGTACTTC
TRBJ1-2	NA	TRBV30	NA	13	CAWKAGEGYGYTF	TGTGCCTGGAAGGCAGGGGAGGGCTATGGCTACACCTTC
TRBJ2-2	NA	TRBV14	NA	13	CASSQTGFGELFF	TGTGCCAGCAGCCAAACAGGGTTCGGGGAGCTGTTTTTT
TRBJ2-2	NA	TRBV6-2/TRBV6-3	NA	16	CASSYYGGVNTGELFF	TGTGCCAGCAGTTACTATGGAGGGGTTAACACCGGGGAGCTGTTTTTT
TRBJ1-1	NA	TRBV7-5	NA	15	CARRIGLDKNTEAFF	TGTGCCAGAAGGATAGGATTGGACAAGAACACTGAAGCTTTCTTT
TRBJ1-4	NA	TRBV4-2	NA	13	CASSQREGEKLFF	TGTGCCAGCAGCCAGCGGGAGGGTGAAAAACTGTTTTTT
TRBJ1-5	NA	TRBV2	NA	14	CASSEGEGNQPQHF	TGTGCCAGCAGTGAAGGCGAGGGCAATCAGCCCCAGCATTTT
TRBJ2-2	TRBD2	TRBV24-1	NA	16	CATRTSGGPNTGELFF	TGTGCCACCAGGACTAGCGGGGGCCCGAACACCGGGGAGCTGTTTTTT
TRBJ1-5	NA	TRBV21-1	NA	18	CASSQLIHLNSHNQPQHF	TGTGCCAGCAGCCAATTGATTCATCTAAACAGTCACAATCAGCCCCAGCATTTT
TRBJ1-2	TRBD1	TRBV19	NA	13	CASSVDRDSGYTF	TGTGCCAGTAGTGTTGACAGGGACTCTGGCTACACCTTC
TRBJ1-6	TRBD1	TRBV27	few	14	CASSLDRGISPLHF	TGTGCCAGCAGTTTGGACAGGGGTATTTCACCCCTCCACTTT
TRBJ2-5	NA	TRBV12-3/TRBV12-4	NA	12	CASQAYQETQYF	TGTGCCAGCCAGGCCTACCAAGAGACCCAGTACTTC
TRBJ1-4	TRBD1	TRBV9	NA	15	CASSYSGDRDEKLFF	TGTGCCAGCAGCTACTCGGGGGACAGGGATGAAAAACTGTTTTTT
TRBJ1-3	NA	TRBV6-1	NA	13	CASSEGPGNTIYF	TGTGCCAGCAGTGAAGGGCCGGGAAACACCATATATTTT
TRBJ1-1	NA	TRBV19	NA	14	CASSLTDLNTEAFF	TGTGCCAGTAGTCTGACAGATCTGAACACTGAAGCTTTCTTT
TRBJ1-4	TRBD1	TRBV27	NA	15	CATRPLTGAHEKLFF	TGTGCCACCCGACCCTTAACAGGGGCGCATGAAAAACTGTTTTTT